These 15 T cell receptor beta chains originate from one sample sequenced in a study of shared clonotypes between healthy human individuals. Sequencing was performed with immunoSEQ multiplex PCR; in TCRdb, only in-frame clones are kept and a portion is missing. The sample includes about 1.1 million clones, roughly 74% seen only once; the top ten take around 0.61%. The specimen was memory CD4+ T cells from PBMCs. The subset denotes: CD45RA-negative fraction. The origin of the receptors is a man between 18 and 29 years old in good health. Some clones in this sample may be carry-over from other donors' samples.

The V gene is TRBV28, the J gene TRBJ1-2; the D gene is possibly TRBD1 (6 bases). Germline V lookup: CDR1 MDHEN, CDR2 SYDVKM. V shed 1 base and J shed 8 bases, with 11 bases lying between them. The CDR3 spans 13 residues. The DNA for the CDR3 is TGTGCCAGCAGTTTATTCGCTGGGGGCGGCTACACCTTC. Amino acid sequence: CASSLFAGGGYTF.

The V and J genes are TRBV29-1 and TRBJ1-1; no reliable D call. This CDR3 region has 14 residues. The V and J ends lost 5 bases and 1 base respectively, with 14 bases between them. The germline gives CDR1 SQVTM, CDR2 ANQGSEA. The CDR3 DNA reads as TGCAGCGTTACGTCACGGCGGCAGAACACTGAAGCTTTCTTT. Translated, it gives CSVTSRRQNTEAFF.

The gene calls are TRBV6-6 and TRBJ1-2; D is possibly TRBD1 (6 bases). The V end was cut by 7 bases, the J end by 7 bases, with 19 bases between. Germline V lookup: CDR1 MNHNY, CDR2 SVGAGI (reference sequence). The CDR3 covers 14 residues. The CDR3 reads CASKAGAGASGYTF. CDR3 sequence (DNA): TGTGCCAGCAAAGCCGGGGCAGGGGCCTCTGGCTACACCTTC.

A single count supports this clone. The chain carries TRBV28 and TRBJ2-1; D is undetermined. V lost 7 bases and J 4 bases, leaving 14 bases between the germline ends. The CDR3 totals 14 residues. Germline CDR1 is MDHEN and CDR2 is SYDVKM. CDR3 residues: CASTLFTEYNEQFF. CDR3 sequence (DNA): TGTGCCAGCACCCTTTTCACGGAGTACAATGAGCAGTTCTTC.

For this clone: Other DNA sequences in this sample translate to the same CDR3. The chain uses TRBV18 and TRBJ1-1, with D possibly matching TRBD1 (5 bases). With 3 bases removed from V and 3 bases from J, the gap between germline ends came to 14 bases. CDR3 size: 15 residues. Germline-derived CDR1 and CDR2 are KGHSH and LQKENI. This chain's CDR3 is CASSPRSGVDTEAFF. The CDR3 DNA follows: TGTGCCAGCTCACCCAGATCGGGGGTGGACACTGAAGCTTTCTTT.

The V call is TRBV5-4, the J call TRBJ2-3; 15 positions match TRBD2. The V and J ends lost 3 bases and 7 bases, in that order; junction bases with no gene match: 3. The length of the CDR3 is 15 residues. CDR1 and CDR2 (germline): SGHNT, YYREEE (reference sequence). The CDR3 is CASSSGLAGGNTQYF. The CDR3 coding sequence is TGTGCCAGCAGCTCGGGACTAGCGGGAGGAAATACGCAGTATTTT. Using reference TRBV5-4 and TRBJ2-3 for the parts outside the CDR3, the full variable domain is ETGVTQSPTHLIKTRGQQVTLRCSSQSGHNTVSWYQQALGQGPQFIFQYYREEENGRGNFPPRFSGLQFPNYSSELNVNALELDDSALYLCASSSGLAGGNTQYFGPGTRLTVL.

This chain connects TRBV2 to TRBJ1-5; D uncertain. Trimming removed 3 bases at V and 0 bases at J, with 6 bases between. This CDR3 has 14 residues. Per germline, CDR1 SNHLY and CDR2 FYNNEI. CDR3 in DNA: TGTGCCAGCAGTGAGAGGAGTAGCAATCAGCCCCAGCATTTT. Its protein is CASSERSSNQPQHF.

The chain uses TRBV2 and TRBJ1-1; D not certain. The CDR3 covers 14 residues. V shed 5 bases and J shed 1 base, with 11 bases lying between them. CDR1 and CDR2 from the germline V gene are SNHLY and FYNNEI. This chain's CDR3 is CASSPLAGNTEAFF. The CDR3 DNA reads TGTGCCAGCAGTCCCCTTGCAGGGAACACTGAAGCTTTCTTT.

The chain couples TRBV5-4 to TRBJ2-3, with 8 bases identical to TRBD2. This CDR3 region has 14 residues. V dropped 4 bases and J dropped 5; count of bases not matched to a gene: 6. The germline gives CDR1 SGHNT, CDR2 YYREEE (reference sequence). CDR3 amino acids: CASSASGSKDTQYF. Written as DNA, the CDR3 is TGTGCCAGCAGCGCCAGCGGGAGTAAAGATACGCAGTATTTT.

The genes are TRBV28 and TRBJ1-2; TRBD1 is a possible D gene (6 bases). V was clipped by 7 bases and J by 1 base, with 10 bases between them. Per germline, CDR1 MDHEN and CDR2 SYDVKM. This CDR3 is 13 amino acids long. CDR3 sequence reads: CASNRDFNYGYTF. The CDR3 DNA sequence: TGTGCCAGCAACAGGGACTTTAACTATGGCTACACCTTC.

J is TRBJ2-2 and V is TRBV7-9; D is perhaps TRBD1 or TRBD2 (6 bases each). V was shortened by 1 base and J by 6 bases, with 9 bases between the two germline ends. The CDR3 is 14 residues long. The germline V gene has CDR1 SEHNR and CDR2 FQNEAQ (reference sequence). In DNA, the CDR3 is TGTGCCAGCAGCTTAGACGGGGGCTCCGGGGAGCTGTTTTTT. Amino acids: CASSLDGGSGELFF.

This clone has just one count. This chain uses TRBV7-9 with TRBJ2-2; 7 nucleotides align to TRBD2. CDR1 SEHNR and CDR2 FQNEAQ come from the germline V gene (reference sequence). This CDR3 spans 15 amino acids. Unmatched junction bases numbered 6, after V lost 2 bases and J lost 6 bases. The CDR3, as DNA: TGTGCCAGCAGCTTATTGCGGGAGCTCCCCGGGGAGCTGTTTTTT. Amino acids: CASSLLRELPGELFF.

This clone was counted a few times. The rearrangement links TRBV27 to TRBJ1-2; tentatively, D is TRBD1 (6 bases). Trimming took 5 bases from V and 6 from J, leaving 13 bases between them. The CDR3 is 13 amino acids. Germline lookup yields CDR1 MNHEY and CDR2 SMNVEV (reference sequence). For the CDR3, the DNA is TGTGCCAGCAGTCCGTGGGGGGCCAATGGCTACACCTTC. The encoded protein is CASSPWGANGYTF.

The chain combines TRBV6-6 with TRBJ1-2; D is undetermined. The CDR3 contains 13 residues. The V end was cut by 6 bases, the J end by 8 bases, with 16 bases between. Looked up from germline, CDR1 is MNHNY and CDR2 is SVGAGI (reference sequence). CDR3: CASRTSAGGGYTF. As DNA, the CDR3 is TGTGCCAGCAGGACGAGTGCGGGTGGGGGCTACACCTTC.

The J gene is TRBJ1-5, the V gene TRBV28; D unresolved. This CDR3 is built from 15 residues. The V and J ends lost 5 bases and 4 bases respectively, with 15 bases between them. Germline CDR1 MDHEN, CDR2 SYDVKM. Here the CDR3 reads CASSPLGRWNQPQHF. CDR3 in DNA: TGTGCCAGCAGTCCCCTAGGACGTTGGAATCAGCCCCAGCATTTT. Drawing the rest from reference TRBV28 and TRBJ1-5, the complete variable domain is DVKVTQSSRYLVKRTGEKVFLECVQDMDHENMFWYRQDPGLGLRLIYFSYDVKMKEKGDIPEGYSVSREKKERFSLILESASTNQTSMYLCASSPLGRWNQPQHFGDGTRLSIL.